This T cell receptor beta chain was sequenced for a study of shared clonotypes between healthy human individuals. The V end was cut by 1 base, the J end by 4 bases, with 16 bases between. The CDR3 consists of 16 residues. Germline CDR1 is MNHNS and CDR2 is SASEGT. Points from the study as a whole: Specimens sampled were limited to blood, with tissue repertoires likely differing. Naive CD4 clonotypes were shared across a handful of donors at roughly 5%. Compared with memory subsets, naive subsets generally had larger estimated richness.

Some clones are missing from TCRdb's copy, which holds only in-frame ones; the method was immunoSEQ multiplex PCR. Here the sample spans approximately 590,000 clones, around 95% being singletons. This clone occurred once. What it recognizes is unknown. Naive CD8 cells lacked CD45RO and underwent positive selection for CCR7, leaving out terminally differentiated effector memory CD45RA+ cells. The sequence was obtained from a woman aged 25 to 39 in good health. V gene TRBV6-1 combines with J gene TRBJ2-5; the D gene is possibly TRBD2 (6 bases). Material for sequencing was naive CD8+ T cells sorted from blood. CDR3 loop: CASSEVQGLEGETQYF. The CDR3 DNA reads as TGTGCCAGCAGTGAAGTTCAGGGACTGGAGGGAGAGACCCAGTACTTC.